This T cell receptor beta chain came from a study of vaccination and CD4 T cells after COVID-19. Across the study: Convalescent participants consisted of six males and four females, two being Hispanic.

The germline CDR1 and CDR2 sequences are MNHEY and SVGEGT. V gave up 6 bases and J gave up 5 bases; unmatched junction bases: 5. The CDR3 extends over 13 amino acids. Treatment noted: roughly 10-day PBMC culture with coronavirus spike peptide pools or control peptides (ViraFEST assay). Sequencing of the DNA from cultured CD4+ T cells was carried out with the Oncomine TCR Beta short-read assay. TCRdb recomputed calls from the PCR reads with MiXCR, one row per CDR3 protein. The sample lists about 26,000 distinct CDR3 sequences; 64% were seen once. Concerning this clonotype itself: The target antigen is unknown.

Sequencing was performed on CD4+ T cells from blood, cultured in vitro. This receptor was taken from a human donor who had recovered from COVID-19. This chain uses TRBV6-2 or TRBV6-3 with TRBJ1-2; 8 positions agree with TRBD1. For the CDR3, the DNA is TGTGCCAGCAGACGGACAGGGCTTTATGGCTACACCTTC. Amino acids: CASRRTGLYGYTF.